This T cell receptor (beta chain) emerged from a study of blood T cell repertoires in COVID-19 (dated by TCRdb to 2018 to 2020). Background for the entire study: Collaborator samples came from the United States, Italy and Spain and covered acute and convalescent phases of COVID-19. The prospective study material was composed of cDNA or gDNA derived from T cells, B-cell-depleted T cells, or PBMCs. Subjects who had been exposed to COVID-19, were actively infected with it, or had recovered from it provided the deeply sampled blood TCRbeta repertoires that made up the dataset. The repertoires were made available in a free public database intended to serve as a resource for research on the immune response to SARS-CoV-2. The samples were drawn from two sources: the first 160 participants of the ongoing ImmuneRACE study, and fewer than 1,500 subjects contributed by 6 global collaborators. The sample metadata nearly always contained a de-identified subject ID, COVID-19 status, age in years and sex. Where available, HLA class I and class II types were taken from metadata supplied by the sample provider and were not determined by assay-based typing.

The CDR3 runs 12 residues from the cysteine to the phenylalanine. Of all the DNA, just the CDR3 is kept, 36 bases in frame from base 1. Sequences SGHTS (CDR1) and YDEGEE (CDR2) are obtained from the germline V gene. Deletion took 4 bases off V and 1 base off J, with a span of 5 bases between the germline ends. This clone was seen a few times. Its binding antigen is unknown. No base quality information exists; no much larger clone differs at one position. Here is what the overall study found, with its caveats: How much clinical and demographic metadata was included differed by source and by participant, and the metadata was provided uncurated.

The collaborating institutions used their own protocols to collect whole blood in K2EDTA tubes. For TCRbeta analysis, collaborator samples were shipped as frozen whole blood, as isolated PBMCs, or as DNA extracted from either sample type. TCRbeta CDR3 regions were amplified from genomic DNA using the immunoSEQ Assay, a bias-controlled multiplex PCR. Regarding the original processing steps: The number of nucleated cells in each sample was estimated by amplification of reference gene primers within the assay. Sequence reads were collapsed and filtered to measure the absolute abundance of every unique TCRbeta CDR3 rearrangement. Productive Simpson clonality was computed per sample as the square root of Simpson's diversity index over productive rearrangements. Not all clones reach the TCRdb copy of this immuneACCESS table, which keeps in-frame sequences only. Checked studies attribute under half of the gap to unresolved V genes and leave the rest unexplained. D and trimming come from the DNA, and the V and J calls and clone size come from that table. The sample table holds tens of thousands of clones, of which 70% to 85% were seen once. The top ten clonotypes cover 35% to 45% of the sample.

The origin of this receptor is a woman between 65 and 79 years old with acute or convalescent COVID-19. The receptor chain draws on TRBV5-8 and TRBJ1-2; the D gene identity is not certain. What was sequenced was peripheral blood. The sequenced DNA: TGTGCCAGCAGCCTAATTAACTATGGCTACACCTTC. It encodes CASSLINYGYTF.